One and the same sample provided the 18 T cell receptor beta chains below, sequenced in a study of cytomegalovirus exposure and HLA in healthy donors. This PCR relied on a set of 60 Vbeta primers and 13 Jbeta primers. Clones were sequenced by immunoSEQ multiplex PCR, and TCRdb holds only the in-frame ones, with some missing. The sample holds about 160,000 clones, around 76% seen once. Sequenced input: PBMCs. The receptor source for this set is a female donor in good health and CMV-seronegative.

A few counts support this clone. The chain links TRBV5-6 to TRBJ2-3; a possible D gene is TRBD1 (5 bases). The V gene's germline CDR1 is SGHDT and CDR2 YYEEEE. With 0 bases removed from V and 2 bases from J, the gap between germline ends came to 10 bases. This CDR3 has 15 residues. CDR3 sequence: CASSLGGRFTDTQYF. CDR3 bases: TGTGCCAGCAGCTTGGGGGGCAGGTTCACAGATACGCAGTATTTT.

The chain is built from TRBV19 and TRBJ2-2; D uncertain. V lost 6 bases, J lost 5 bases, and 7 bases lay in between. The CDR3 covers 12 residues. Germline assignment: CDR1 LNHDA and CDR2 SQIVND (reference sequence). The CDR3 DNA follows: TGTGCCAGTAGAATAATAACCGGGGAGCTGTTTTTT. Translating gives CASRIITGELFF.

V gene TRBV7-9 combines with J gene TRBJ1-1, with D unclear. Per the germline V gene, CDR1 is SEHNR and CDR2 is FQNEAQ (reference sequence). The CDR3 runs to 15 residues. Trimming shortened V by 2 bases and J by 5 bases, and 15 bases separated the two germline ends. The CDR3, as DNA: TGTGCCAGCAGCTTATCTATGCGGCGGATTACTGAAGCTTTCTTT. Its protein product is CASSLSMRRITEAFF.

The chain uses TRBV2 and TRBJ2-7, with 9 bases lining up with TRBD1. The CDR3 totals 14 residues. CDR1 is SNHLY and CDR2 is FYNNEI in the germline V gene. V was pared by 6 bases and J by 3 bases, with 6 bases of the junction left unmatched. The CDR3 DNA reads TGTGCCAGCAGAGGACAGGGGATCAGCTACGAGCAGTACTTC. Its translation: CASRGQGISYEQYF.

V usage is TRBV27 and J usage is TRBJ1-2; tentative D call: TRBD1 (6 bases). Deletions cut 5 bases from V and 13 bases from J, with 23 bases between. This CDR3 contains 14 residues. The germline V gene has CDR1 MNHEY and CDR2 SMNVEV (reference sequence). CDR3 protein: CASSTNRDTESGTF. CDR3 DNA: TGTGCCAGCAGTACCAACCGGGACACGGAGTCGGGCACCTTC.

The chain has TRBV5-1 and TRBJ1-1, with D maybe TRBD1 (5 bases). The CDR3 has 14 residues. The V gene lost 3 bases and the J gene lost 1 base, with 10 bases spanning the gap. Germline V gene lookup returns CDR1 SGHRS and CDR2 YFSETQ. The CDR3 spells CASSSTTGNTEAFF. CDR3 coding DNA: TGCGCCAGCAGCTCTACCACAGGGAACACTGAAGCTTTCTTT.

CDR3 sequence (DNA): TGTGCCATCAATCGGGGTAGCACAGATACGCAGTATTTT. It encodes CAINRGSTDTQYF. This chain links TRBV10-3 with TRBJ2-3; tentatively, D is TRBD2 (5 bases). The germline V gene encodes CDR1 ENHRY and CDR2 SYGVKD. Trimming pared 7 bases from V and 0 bases from J, leaving 8 bases between. The CDR3 has 13 residues.

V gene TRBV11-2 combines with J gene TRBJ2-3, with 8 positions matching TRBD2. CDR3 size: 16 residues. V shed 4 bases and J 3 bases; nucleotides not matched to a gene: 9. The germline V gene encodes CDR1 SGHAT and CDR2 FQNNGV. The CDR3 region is CASSSEFRGGTDTQYF. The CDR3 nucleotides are TGTGCCAGCAGCTCAGAATTTCGGGGGGGAACAGATACGCAGTATTTT.

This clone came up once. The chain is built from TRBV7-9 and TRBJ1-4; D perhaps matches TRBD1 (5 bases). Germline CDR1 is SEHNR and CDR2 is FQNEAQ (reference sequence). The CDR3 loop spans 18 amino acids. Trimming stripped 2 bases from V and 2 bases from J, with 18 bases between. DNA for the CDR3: TGTGCCAGCAGCTTACAACAGGTTTCCTTTAGGACTAATGAAAAACTGTTTTTT. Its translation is CASSLQQVSFRTNEKLFF.

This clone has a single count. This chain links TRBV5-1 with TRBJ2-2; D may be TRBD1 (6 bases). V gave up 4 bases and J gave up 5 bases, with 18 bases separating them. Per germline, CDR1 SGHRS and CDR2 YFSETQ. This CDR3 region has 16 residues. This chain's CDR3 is CASSGGEGRGTGELFF. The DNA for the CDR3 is TGCGCCAGCAGCGGGGGCGAGGGGCGAGGGACCGGGGAGCTGTTTTTT.

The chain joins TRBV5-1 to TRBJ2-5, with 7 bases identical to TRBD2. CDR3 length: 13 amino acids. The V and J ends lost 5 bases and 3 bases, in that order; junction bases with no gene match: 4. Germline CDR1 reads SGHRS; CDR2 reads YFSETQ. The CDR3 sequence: CASSSLAEETQYF. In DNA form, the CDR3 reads TGCGCCAGCAGTAGTCTAGCGGAAGAGACCCAGTACTTC.

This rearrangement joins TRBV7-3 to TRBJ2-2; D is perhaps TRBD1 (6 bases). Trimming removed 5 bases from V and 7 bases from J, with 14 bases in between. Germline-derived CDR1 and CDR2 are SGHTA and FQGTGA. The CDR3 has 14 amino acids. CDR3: CASSHNRVDGELFF. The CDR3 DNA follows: TGTGCCAGCAGCCACAACAGGGTGGACGGGGAGCTGTTTTTT.

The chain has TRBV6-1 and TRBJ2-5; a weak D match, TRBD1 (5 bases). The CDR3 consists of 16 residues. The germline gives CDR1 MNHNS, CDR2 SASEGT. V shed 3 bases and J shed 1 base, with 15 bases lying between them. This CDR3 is CASSEGRVWGQETQYF. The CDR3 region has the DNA TGTGCCAGCAGTGAGGGCAGGGTTTGGGGCCAAGAGACCCAGTACTTC.

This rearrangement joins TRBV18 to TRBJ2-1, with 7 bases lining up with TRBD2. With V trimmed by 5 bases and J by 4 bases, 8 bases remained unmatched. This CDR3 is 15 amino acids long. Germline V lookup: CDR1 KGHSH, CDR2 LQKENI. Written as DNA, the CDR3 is TGTGCCAGCTCAAGGGTTGGCGGGGGATACAATGAGCAGTTCTTC. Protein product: CASSRVGGGYNEQFF.

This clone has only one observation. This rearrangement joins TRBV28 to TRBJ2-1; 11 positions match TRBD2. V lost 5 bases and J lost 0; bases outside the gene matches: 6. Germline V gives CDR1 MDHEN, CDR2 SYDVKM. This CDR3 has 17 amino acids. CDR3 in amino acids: CASSTLAGGNSYNEQFF. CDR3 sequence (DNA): TGTGCCAGCAGTACCCTAGCGGGAGGCAACTCCTACAATGAGCAGTTCTTC.

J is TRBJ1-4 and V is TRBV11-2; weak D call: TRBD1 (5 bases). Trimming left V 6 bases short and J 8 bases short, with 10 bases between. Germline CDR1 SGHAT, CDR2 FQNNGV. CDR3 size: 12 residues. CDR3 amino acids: CASRGQEEKLFF. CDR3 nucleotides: TGTGCCAGCAGGGGGCAGGAAGAAAAACTGTTTTTT.

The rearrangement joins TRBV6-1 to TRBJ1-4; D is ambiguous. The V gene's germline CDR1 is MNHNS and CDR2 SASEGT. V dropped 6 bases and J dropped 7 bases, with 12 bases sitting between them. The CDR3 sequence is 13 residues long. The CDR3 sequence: CASRRHSGEKLFF. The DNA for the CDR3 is TGTGCCAGCAGGAGACATAGCGGTGAAAAACTGTTTTTT.

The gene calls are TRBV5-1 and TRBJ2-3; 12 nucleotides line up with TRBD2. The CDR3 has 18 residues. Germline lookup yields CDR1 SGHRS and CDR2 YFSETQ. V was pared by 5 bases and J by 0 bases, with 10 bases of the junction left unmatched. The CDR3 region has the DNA TGCGCCAGCAGTCGTGAAGGACTAGCGGGGATTAGCACAGATACGCAGTATTTT. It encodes CASSREGLAGISTDTQYF. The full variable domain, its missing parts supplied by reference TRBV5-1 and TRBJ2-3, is KAGVTQTPRYLIKTRGQQVTLSCSPISGHRSVSWYQQTPGQGLQFLFEYFSETQRNKGNFPGRFSGRQFSNSRSEMNVSTLELGDSALYLCASSREGLAGISTDTQYFGPGTRLTVL.